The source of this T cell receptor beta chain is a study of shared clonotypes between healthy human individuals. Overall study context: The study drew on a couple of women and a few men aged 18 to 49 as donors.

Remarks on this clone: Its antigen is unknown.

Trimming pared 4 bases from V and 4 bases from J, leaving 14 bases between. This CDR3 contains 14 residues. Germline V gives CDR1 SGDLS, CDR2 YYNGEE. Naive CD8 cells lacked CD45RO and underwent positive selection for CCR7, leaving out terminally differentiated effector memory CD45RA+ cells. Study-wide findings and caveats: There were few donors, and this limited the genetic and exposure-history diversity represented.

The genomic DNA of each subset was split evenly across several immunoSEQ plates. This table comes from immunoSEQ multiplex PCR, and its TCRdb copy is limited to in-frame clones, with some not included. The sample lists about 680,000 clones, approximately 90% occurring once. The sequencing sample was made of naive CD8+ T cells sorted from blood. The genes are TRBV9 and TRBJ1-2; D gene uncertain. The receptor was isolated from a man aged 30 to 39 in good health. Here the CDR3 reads CASSPEGGAYGYTF. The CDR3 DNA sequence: TGTGCCAGCAGCCCAGAAGGTGGAGCCTATGGCTACACCTTC.